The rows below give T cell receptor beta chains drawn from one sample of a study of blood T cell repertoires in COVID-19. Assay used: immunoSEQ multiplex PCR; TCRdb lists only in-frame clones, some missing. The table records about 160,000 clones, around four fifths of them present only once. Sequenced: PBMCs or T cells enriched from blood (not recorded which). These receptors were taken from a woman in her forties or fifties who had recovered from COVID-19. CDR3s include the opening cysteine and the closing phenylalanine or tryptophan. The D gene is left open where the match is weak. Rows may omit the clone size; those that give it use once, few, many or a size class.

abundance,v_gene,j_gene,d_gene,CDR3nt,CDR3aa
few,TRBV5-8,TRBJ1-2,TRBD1,TGTGCCAGCAGCGCCACGACAGGGACCTATGGCTACACCTTC,CASSATTGTYGYTF
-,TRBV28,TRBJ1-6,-,TGTGCCAGCAATGTCGGGAATTCACCCCTCCACTTT,CASNVGNSPLHF
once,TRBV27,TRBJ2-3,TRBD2,TGTGCCAGCAGTTTAGGGGCTATAGGCGGGAGGGCCCGAGATACGCAGTATTTT,CASSLGAIGGRARDTQYF
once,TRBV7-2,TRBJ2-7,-,TGTGCCAGCAGCTTAATTGGGGGCGTCTACGAGCAGTACTTC,CASSLIGGVYEQYF
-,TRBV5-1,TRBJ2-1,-,TGCGCCAGCAGCTCGGACGGGAAAGCCCACAATGAGCAGTTCTTC,CASSSDGKAHNEQFF
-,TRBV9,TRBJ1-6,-,TGTGCCAGCGGAGGGGAGACTAATTCACCCCTCCACTTT,CASGGETNSPLHF
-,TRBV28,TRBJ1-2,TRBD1,TGTGCCAGCAGTTCCCGCTCAATACCCGACAGGGGACCTAACTATGGCTACACCTTC,CASSSRSIPDRGPNYGYTF
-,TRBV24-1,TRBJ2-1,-,TGTGCCACCAGTGATGGCTCAGTCAATGAGCAGTTCTTC,CATSDGSVNEQFF
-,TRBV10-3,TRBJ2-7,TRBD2,TGTGCCATGGGGAGGGGTCAGGTTTACGAGCAGTACTTC,CAMGRGQVYEQYF
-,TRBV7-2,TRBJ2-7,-,TGTGCCAGCAGCTTAGGGTCCCCAGGGGATCTCTACGAGCAGTACTTC,CASSLGSPGDLYEQYF
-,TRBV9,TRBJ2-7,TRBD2,TGTGCCAGCAGCGAAGGGCGGGAGATCTACGAGCAGTACTTC,CASSEGREIYEQYF
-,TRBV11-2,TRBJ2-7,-,TGTGCCAGCAGCGTACAATTCAGCTCCTACGAGCAGTACTTC,CASSVQFSSYEQYF
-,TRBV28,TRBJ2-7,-,TGTGCCAGCAGTTTACAGGTCGTGGGCGAGCAGTACTTC,CASSLQVVGEQYF
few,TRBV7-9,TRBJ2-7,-,TGTGCCAGCAGCCAGGACAGTTACTACGAGCAGTACTTC,CASSQDSYYEQYF
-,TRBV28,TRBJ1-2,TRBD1,TGTGCCAGCGGATCCTCCGGGACAGGGGAGGGCTACACCTTC,CASGSSGTGEGYTF
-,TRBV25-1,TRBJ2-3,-,TGTGCCAGCAGTGAAGTAAACACAGATACGCAGTATTTT,CASSEVNTDTQYF
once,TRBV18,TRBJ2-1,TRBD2,TGTGCCAGCTCACCACCGATAGGAACTAGCGGGAGTCACAATGAGCAGTTCTTC,CASSPPIGTSGSHNEQFF
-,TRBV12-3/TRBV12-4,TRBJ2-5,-,TGTGCCAGCAGTCTCAGGAAACAAGAGACCCAGTACTTC,CASSLRKQETQYF
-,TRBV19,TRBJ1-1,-,TGTGCCAGTAGTCCTAGTCCAGGGGCTGCTGAAGCTTTCTTT,CASSPSPGAAEAFF
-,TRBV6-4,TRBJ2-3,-,TGTGCCAGCAGTGGACTCGCGGGCACAGATACGCAGTATTTT,CASSGLAGTDTQYF
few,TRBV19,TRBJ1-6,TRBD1,TGTGCCAGTACCCTGGACAGGGTAGTCAATTCACCCCTCCACTTT,CASTLDRVVNSPLHF
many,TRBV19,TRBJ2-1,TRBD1,TGTGCCAGTAGTATAAGGACAGGCTACAATGAGCAGTTCTTC,CASSIRTGYNEQFF
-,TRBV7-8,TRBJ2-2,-,TGTGCCAGCAGCTTATCCGTGAGCCGGGACACCGGGGAGCTGTTTTTT,CASSLSVSRDTGELFF
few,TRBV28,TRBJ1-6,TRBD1,TGTGCCAGCAGTGGGACAGGGAACAGCCCCTATAATTCACCCCTCCACTTT,CASSGTGNSPYNSPLHF
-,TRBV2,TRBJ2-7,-,TGTGCCAGCAGTGAAAGCAACGAGCAGTACTTC,CASSESNEQYF
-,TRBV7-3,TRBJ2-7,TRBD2,TGTGCCAGCAGCTTAACTAGCGGGAGTAACCACGAGCAGTACTTC,CASSLTSGSNHEQYF
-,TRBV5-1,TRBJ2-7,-,TGCGCCAGCAGCCCGGACAGTTCCTACGAGCAGTACTTC,CASSPDSSYEQYF
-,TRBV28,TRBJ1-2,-,TGTGCCAGCAGTTTATTTGTGGGACTCGGTAAACGGCATGGCTACACCTTC,CASSLFVGLGKRHGYTF
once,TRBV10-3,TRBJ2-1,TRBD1,TGTGCCATCAGCCAGGGGGCAGAGAGTGAGCAGTTCTTC,CAISQGAESEQFF
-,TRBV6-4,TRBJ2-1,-,TGTGCCAGCAGCCCTTCCCCCCGCAGTTCCTCCTACAATGAGCAGTTCTTC,CASSPSPRSSSYNEQFF
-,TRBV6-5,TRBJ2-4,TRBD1,TGTGCCAGCAGGGATACGGGACAGGGAAGCATTCAGTACTTC,CASRDTGQGSIQYF
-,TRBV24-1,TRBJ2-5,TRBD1,TGTGCCACCAGTGAGGGGCAGGGGGTCGACCAAGAGACCCAGTACTTC,CATSEGQGVDQETQYF
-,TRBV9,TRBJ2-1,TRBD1,TGTGCCAGCAGCCCCCGGGACAGGGCCAATGAGCAGTTCTTC,CASSPRDRANEQFF
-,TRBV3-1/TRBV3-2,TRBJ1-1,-,TGTGCCAGCAGCCAGCATAACGGAGCTTTCTTT,CASSQHNGAFF
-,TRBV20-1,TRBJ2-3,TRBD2,TGCAGTGCTAGTAAGGGACTACCTTTCGGCACAGATACGCAGTATTTT,CSASKGLPFGTDTQYF
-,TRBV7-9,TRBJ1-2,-,TGTGCCAGCACTGGGAGACAGGAGGTAAACTATGGCTACACCTTC,CASTGRQEVNYGYTF
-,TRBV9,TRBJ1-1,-,TGTGCCAGCAGCGTAAAGACAGGCAAGAACACTGAAGCTTTCTTT,CASSVKTGKNTEAFF
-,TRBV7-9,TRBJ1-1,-,TGTGCCAGCAGCACTAAGCAAAACACTGAAGCTTTCTTT,CASSTKQNTEAFF
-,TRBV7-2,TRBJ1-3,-,TGTGCCAGCAGCGACACAGGGTACTCTGGAAACACCATATATTTT,CASSDTGYSGNTIYF
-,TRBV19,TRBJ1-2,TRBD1,TGTGCCAGTAGGCTGGGACAGAGCTCTAACTATGGCTACACCTTC,CASRLGQSSNYGYTF
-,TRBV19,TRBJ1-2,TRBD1,TGTGCCAGTAGTAACAGGGGTTACGGCGACTATGGCTACACCTTC,CASSNRGYGDYGYTF
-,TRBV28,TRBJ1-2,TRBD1,TGTGCCAGCTTACCCGGGACAGCAAATGGCTACACCTTC,CASLPGTANGYTF
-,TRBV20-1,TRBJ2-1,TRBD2,TGCAGTGCTAGTCCGAGGTTAGCGGGGGGCAATGAGCAGTTCTTC,CSASPRLAGGNEQFF
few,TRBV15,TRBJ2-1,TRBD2,TGTGCCACCAGCAGAGTAAAAGCGGGAGTGTGGGATGAGCAGTTCTTC,CATSRVKAGVWDEQFF
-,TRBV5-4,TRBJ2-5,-,TGTGCCAGCAGCTTTAATCCGGGAGAAGAGACCCAGTACTTC,CASSFNPGEETQYF
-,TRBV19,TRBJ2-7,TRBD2,TGTGCCAGTAGCCCGCTCGGGTTGCGGGAGGGTCACGAGCAGTACTTC,CASSPLGLREGHEQYF
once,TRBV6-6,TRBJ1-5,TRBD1,TGTGCCAGCAGTCCGGGACAGGGGATGCTACAGCCCCAGCATTTT,CASSPGQGMLQPQHF
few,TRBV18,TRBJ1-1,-,TGTGCCAGCTCAGACAGGAACACTGAAGCTTTCTTT,CASSDRNTEAFF
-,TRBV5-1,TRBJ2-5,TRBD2,TGCGCCAGCAGCTCAAACCCTAGCGGGGTGAACCAAGAGACCCAGTACTTC,CASSSNPSGVNQETQYF
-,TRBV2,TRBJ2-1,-,TGTGCCAGCATGCGGGACAGTGCTACCTACAATGAGCAGTTCTTC,CASMRDSATYNEQFF
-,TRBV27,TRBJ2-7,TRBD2,TGTGCCAGCAGTTTCTACGGGAGGGCCCTCAACGAGCAGTACTTC,CASSFYGRALNEQYF
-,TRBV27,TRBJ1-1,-,TGTGCCAGTTGGGGGGATCAGGGTAGGAACACTGAAGCTTTCTTT,CASWGDQGRNTEAFF